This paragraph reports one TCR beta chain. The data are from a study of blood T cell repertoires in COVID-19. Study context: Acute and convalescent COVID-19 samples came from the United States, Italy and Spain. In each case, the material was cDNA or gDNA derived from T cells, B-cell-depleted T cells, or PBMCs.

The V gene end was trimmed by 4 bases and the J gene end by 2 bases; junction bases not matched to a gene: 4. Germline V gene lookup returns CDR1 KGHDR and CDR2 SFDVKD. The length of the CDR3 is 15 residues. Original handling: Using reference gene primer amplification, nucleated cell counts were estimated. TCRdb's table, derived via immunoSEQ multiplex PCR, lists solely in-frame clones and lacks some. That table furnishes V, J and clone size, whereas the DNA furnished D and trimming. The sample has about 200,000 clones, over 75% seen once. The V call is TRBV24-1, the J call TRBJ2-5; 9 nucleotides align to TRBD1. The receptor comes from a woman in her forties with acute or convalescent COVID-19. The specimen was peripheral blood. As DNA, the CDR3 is TGTGCCACCAGTGAGGGGACAGGGCCACAAGAGACCCAGTACTTC. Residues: CATSEGTGPQETQYF.